This T cell receptor beta chain was obtained from a study of blood T cell repertoires in COVID-19 (dated by TCRdb to the early 2020s). As for the study more broadly: Collaborator samples came from the United States, Italy and Spain and covered acute and convalescent phases of COVID-19. The prospective study material was composed of cDNA or gDNA derived from T cells, B-cell-depleted T cells, or PBMCs. Where available, HLA class I and class II types were obtained from metadata supplied by the sample provider rather than from assay-based typing. Samples were obtained from the ongoing ImmuneRACE study (first 160 participants) and from over 1,000 subjects provided by 6 global collaborators. Nearly every sample came with metadata listing a de-identified subject ID, COVID-19 status, age in years and sex. The repertoires were made available in a free public database intended to serve as a resource for research on the immune response to SARS-CoV-2. Subjects who had been exposed to COVID-19, were actively infected with it, or had recovered from it provided the deeply sampled blood TCRbeta repertoires that made up the dataset. Beyond this particular receptor, the publication reports: The amount of clinical and demographic metadata varied by source and participant and was provided uncurated.

The sample holds one count of this clone. The clone's antigen remains unknown. No base-level quality is on record; no much larger clone is a single base apart. Each collaborating institution followed its own protocols to collect whole blood in K2EDTA tubes. For TCRbeta analysis, collaborators shipped samples in one of three forms: frozen whole blood, isolated PBMCs, or DNA extracted from either of those sample types. The immunoSEQ Assay, a bias-controlled multiplex PCR, was used to amplify TCRbeta CDR3 regions from genomic DNA. The study's processing was this. Within the assay, amplification of reference gene primers was used to estimate how many nucleated cells each sample contained. To quantify the absolute abundance of each unique TCRbeta CDR3 rearrangement, sequence reads were collapsed and filtered. For each sample, productive Simpson clonality was calculated by taking the square root of Simpson's diversity index across productive rearrangements. In TCRdb, the immuneACCESS table is reduced to in-frame sequences with V and J assigned. These tables do not hold every clone; where another copy was compared, an unresolved V gene accounts for under half, and the others remain unexplained. That table gives V, J and clone size, and the DNA gave D and trimming. The sample table lists roughly 95,000 clones, about four fifths of them with a count of one. In total, the top ten clones hold about 20% of the sample.

The CDR3, cysteine through phenylalanine, is 14 amino acids long. Solely the CDR3 DNA is kept, with 42 bases framed from the first base. From a lookup of the germline V gene, CDR1 and CDR2 are SGHNT and YENEEA. For this chain, trimming is 3 bases at the V end and 4 bases at the J end, and the number of junction bases without a gene match is 1. In this chain, TRBV11-3 is recombined with TRBJ2-5, with 11 bases matching TRBD1. This clonotype was sampled from an elderly man with acute or convalescent COVID-19. Sequenced: peripheral blood. Read as DNA, the sequence is TGTGCCAGCAGCTTGGGACAGGGGGGAGAGACCCAGTACTTC. Translated, this is CASSLGQGGETQYF.